A single sample is the source of the 2 T cell receptor beta chains below, sequenced in a study of identical twins. One entry per CDR3 protein, called by TCRdb with MiXCR from the 5' RACE reads. The table records roughly 690,000 distinct CDR3 sequences, about 20% of them present only once. These same data were also listed under a study on T cells expressing NK-cell markers.

Sequenced: PBMCs. Receptors originate from a woman aged 18 to 35 in good health.

This clonotype was counted between two and nine times. V gene TRBV7-9 combines with J gene TRBJ2-7; the match to TRBD2 covers 7 bases. The length of the CDR3 is 14 residues. Unmatched junction bases numbered 8, after V lost 3 bases and J lost 6 bases. The V gene's germline CDR1 is SEHNR and CDR2 FQNEAQ (reference sequence). The CDR3 region has the DNA TGTGCCAGCAGCTTGATGACTAGCAAAATCGAGCAGTACTTC. Protein: CASSLMTSKIEQYF.

This chain links TRBV20-1 with TRBJ2-2; no clear D. V dropped 0 bases and J dropped 3 bases, with 5 bases sitting between them. Germline-derived CDR1 and CDR2 are DFQATT and SNEGSKA (reference sequence). This CDR3 is built from 13 residues. CDR3 sequence: CSARDLHTGELFF. The CDR3 DNA is TGCAGTGCTAGAGATTTACACACCGGGGAGCTGTTTTTT.